This TCR beta chain stems from a study of radiation and T cells in renal cell carcinoma. The time point here: blood 2 weeks post-SBRT. Treatment defined: 15 Gy SBRT to primary tumor, nephrectomy 4 weeks later. Serial blood draws occurred at baseline and 2 and 4 weeks post-SBRT. TCRdb keeps only in-frame clones here, not all; method: immunoSEQ multiplex PCR. The repertoire holds some 120,000 clones, with roughly 91% as singletons. Germline CDR1 and CDR2: MDHEN and SYDVKM. V lost 6 bases and J lost 0, with 14 bases in between. This CDR3 comprises 15 residues. The chain recombines TRBV28 with TRBJ1-2; D is ambiguous. The starting material was blood, obtained from a patient whose treatment included radiotherapy and nephrectomy. The clonotype comes from a woman between 65 and 79 years old with renal cell carcinoma. The CDR3 DNA sequence: TGTGCCAGCAGCCGCAAACTCCTCACTAACTATGGCTACACCTTC. Amino acids: CASSRKLLTNYGYTF.